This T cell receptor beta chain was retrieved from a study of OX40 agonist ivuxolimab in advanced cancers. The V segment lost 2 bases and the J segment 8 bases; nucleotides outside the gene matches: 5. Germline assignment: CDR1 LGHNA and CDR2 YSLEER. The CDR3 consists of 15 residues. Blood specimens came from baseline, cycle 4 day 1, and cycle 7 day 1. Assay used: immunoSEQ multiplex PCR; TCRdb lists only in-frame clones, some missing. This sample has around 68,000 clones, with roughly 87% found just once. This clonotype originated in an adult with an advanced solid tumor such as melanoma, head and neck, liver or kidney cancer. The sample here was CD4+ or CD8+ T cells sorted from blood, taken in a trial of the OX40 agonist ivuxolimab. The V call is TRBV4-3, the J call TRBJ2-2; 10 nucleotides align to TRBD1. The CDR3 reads CASSQRQGASGELFF. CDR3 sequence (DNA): TGCGCCAGCAGCCAACGACAGGGGGCATCTGGGGAGCTGTTTTTT.